This T cell receptor (beta chain) was profiled in a study of shared clonotypes between healthy human individuals. General study points: Non-shared clonotypes showed lower generation probabilities than clonotypes common to all four donors. As a rule, naive subsets had a larger estimated richness than memory subsets.

CD45RO negativity and positive selection for CCR7 defined naive CD8 cells, a population that excluded terminally differentiated effector memory CD45RA+ cells. Produced via immunoSEQ multiplex PCR; TCRdb's table is partial and in-frame only. This table holds hundreds of thousands of clones, 95% to 96% found once. A note on this clone: As yet, its antigen is unknown.

After removal of 1 base from V and 2 bases from J, the junction contained 11 bases not matched to a gene. The CDR3 covers 18 residues. The germline V gene has CDR1 MNHNS and CDR2 SASEGT. This receptor was identified in a woman in her 30s in good health. The sequencing input was naive CD8+ T cells sorted from blood. J is TRBJ2-3 and V is TRBV6-1; 8 bases are a match to TRBD2. The CDR3 bases are TGTGCCAGCAGTGAAGTAGCCGGGAGGGGTCGGGTCACAGATACGCAGTATTTT. Amino acids: CASSEVAGRGRVTDTQYF.